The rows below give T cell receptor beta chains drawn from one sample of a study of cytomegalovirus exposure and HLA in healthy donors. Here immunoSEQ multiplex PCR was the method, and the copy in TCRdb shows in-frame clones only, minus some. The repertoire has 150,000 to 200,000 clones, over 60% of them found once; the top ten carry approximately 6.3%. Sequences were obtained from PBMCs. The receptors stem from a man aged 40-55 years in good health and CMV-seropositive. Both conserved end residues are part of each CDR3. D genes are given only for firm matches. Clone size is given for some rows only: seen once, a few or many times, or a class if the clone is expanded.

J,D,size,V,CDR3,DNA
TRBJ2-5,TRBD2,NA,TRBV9,CASSATSGSLGETQYF,TGTGCCAGCAGCGCGACTAGCGGGAGCTTAGGAGAGACCCAGTACTTC
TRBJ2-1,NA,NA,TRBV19,CASMAGLLHNEQFF,TGTGCCAGTATGGCAGGGCTCCTACACAATGAGCAGTTCTTC
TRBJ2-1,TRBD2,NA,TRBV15,CATSRGGRASFDEQFF,TGTGCCACCAGCAGGGGCGGGAGGGCCAGTTTCGATGAGCAGTTCTTC
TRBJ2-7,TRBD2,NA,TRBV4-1,CASSQDPRTSVTYEQYF,TGCGCCAGCAGCCAAGATCCCCGGACTAGCGTCACCTACGAGCAGTACTTC
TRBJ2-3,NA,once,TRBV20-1,CSASVSDTQYF,TGCAGTGCTAGCGTATCGGATACGCAGTATTTT
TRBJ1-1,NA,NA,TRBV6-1,CASRQNRDTEAFF,TGTGCCAGCAGGCAAAACAGGGACACTGAAGCTTTCTTT
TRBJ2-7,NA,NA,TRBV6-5,CASSYGPSFYEQYF,TGTGCCAGCAGTTATGGGCCTTCATTCTACGAGCAGTACTTC
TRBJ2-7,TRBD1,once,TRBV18,CASSSRDRASYEQYF,TGTGCCAGCTCGAGTAGGGACAGGGCCTCCTACGAGCAGTACTTC
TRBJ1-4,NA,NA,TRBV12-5,CASGLGLRQGLTNEKLFF,TGTGCTAGTGGTTTGGGGCTAAGGCAGGGTTTGACTAATGAAAAACTGTTTTTT
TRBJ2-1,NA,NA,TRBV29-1,CSVSSGQADNEQFF,TGCAGCGTCTCGAGTGGGCAGGCTGACAATGAGCAGTTCTTC
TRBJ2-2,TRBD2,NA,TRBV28,CASGVGGSFAGELFF,TGTGCCAGCGGAGTGGGCGGGAGCTTCGCCGGGGAGCTGTTTTTT
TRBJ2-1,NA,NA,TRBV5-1,CASSSSRVSGEQFF,TGCGCCAGCAGCTCCTCCCGTGTATCAGGGGAGCAGTTCTTC
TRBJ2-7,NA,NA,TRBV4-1,CASSQGGGTSYEQYF,TGCGCCAGCAGCCAAGGAGGGGGAACCTCCTACGAGCAGTACTTC
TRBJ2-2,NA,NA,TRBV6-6,CASSYSGSGNTGELFF,TGTGCCAGCAGTTACTCGGGTAGCGGTAACACCGGGGAGCTGTTTTTT
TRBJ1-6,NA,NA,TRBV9,CASSHTGNNWALHF,TGTGCCAGCAGCCATACAGGGAACAATTGGGCCCTCCACTTT
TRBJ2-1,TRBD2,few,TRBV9,CASSVTSESNEQFF,TGTGCCAGCAGCGTTACTAGCGAGTCGAATGAGCAGTTCTTC
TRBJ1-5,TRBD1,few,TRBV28,CASSAPRMGTGFDQPQHF,TGTGCCAGCAGTGCACCGAGAATGGGGACAGGGTTTGACCAGCCCCAGCATTTT
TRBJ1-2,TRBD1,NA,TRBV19,CASSTSGGHFNYGYTF,TGTGCCAGTAGTACATCAGGGGGCCATTTTAACTATGGCTACACCTTC
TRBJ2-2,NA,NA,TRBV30,CAWSTERMWTGELFF,TGTGCCTGGTCGACAGAAAGGATGTGGACCGGGGAGCTGTTTTTT
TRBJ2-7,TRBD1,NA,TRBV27,CASGDRGYDEQYF,TGTGCCAGCGGGGACAGGGGGTACGACGAGCAGTACTTC
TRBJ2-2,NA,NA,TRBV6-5,CASSTPRGTGELFF,TGTGCCAGCAGCACCCCTAGGGGCACCGGGGAGCTGTTTTTT
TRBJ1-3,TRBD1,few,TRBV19,CASGTGTGNTIYF,TGTGCCAGCGGGACAGGAACTGGAAACACCATATATTTT
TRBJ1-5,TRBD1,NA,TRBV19,CASSRKDRVYSNQPQHF,TGTGCCAGTAGTAGGAAGGACAGGGTTTATAGCAATCAGCCCCAGCATTTT
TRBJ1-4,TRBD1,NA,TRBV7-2,CASSLYGTGGWEKLFF,TGTGCCAGCAGCTTATACGGGACAGGGGGTTGGGAAAAACTGTTTTTT
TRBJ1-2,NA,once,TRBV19,CASTNQGLASNYGYTF,TGTGCCAGTACCAATCAGGGGCTCGCATCTAACTATGGCTACACCTTC
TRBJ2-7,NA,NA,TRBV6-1,CASSEALRVRATEQYF,TGTGCCAGCAGTGAAGCGTTGAGGGTTCGGGCCACCGAGCAGTACTTC
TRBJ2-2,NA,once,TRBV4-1,CASNEQVNTGELFF,TGCGCCAGCAACGAGCAGGTTAACACCGGGGAGCTGTTTTTT
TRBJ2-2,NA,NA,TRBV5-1,CASSFTANTGELFF,TGCGCCAGCAGCTTCACAGCGAACACCGGGGAGCTGTTTTTT
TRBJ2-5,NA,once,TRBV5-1,CASSLEPVSQETQYF,TGCGCCAGCAGCTTGGAACCGGTGTCCCAAGAGACCCAGTACTTC
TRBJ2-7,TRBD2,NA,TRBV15,CATSPRRLAREQYF,TGTGCCACCAGCCCGCGGCGACTAGCGCGCGAGCAGTACTTC
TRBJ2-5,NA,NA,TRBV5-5,CASSPRPTGLETQYF,TGTGCCAGCAGTCCTCGACCTACGGGGTTGGAGACCCAGTACTTC
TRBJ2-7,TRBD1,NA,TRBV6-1,CASNMGQAAYEQYF,TGTGCCAGCAACATGGGACAGGCAGCCTACGAGCAGTACTTC
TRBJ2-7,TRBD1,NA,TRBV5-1,CASSYSGQGAEEQYF,TGCGCCAGCAGCTATTCGGGACAGGGGGCTGAGGAGCAGTACTTC
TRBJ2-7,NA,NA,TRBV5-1,CASSFPLAGAHEQYF,TGCGCCAGCAGCTTTCCCCTCGCAGGGGCCCACGAGCAGTACTTC
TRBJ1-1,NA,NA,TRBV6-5,CAIREMTGENTEAFF,TGTGCCATCAGAGAAATGACAGGAGAAAACACTGAAGCTTTCTTT
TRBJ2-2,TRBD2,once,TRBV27,CATRSGGHGTGELFF,TGTGCCACCCGCTCGGGGGGGCACGGCACCGGGGAGCTGTTTTTT
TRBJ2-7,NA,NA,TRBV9,CASSVGVGLHYEQYF,TGTGCCAGCAGCGTAGGGGTGGGGCTCCATTACGAGCAGTACTTC
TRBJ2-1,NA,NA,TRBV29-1,CSVLLGLSNEQFF,TGCAGCGTTCTCCTGGGACTCTCAAATGAGCAGTTCTTC
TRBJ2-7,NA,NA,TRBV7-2,CASSLGPTIKYEQYF,TGTGCCAGCAGCTTAGGTCCGACAATCAAATACGAGCAGTACTTC
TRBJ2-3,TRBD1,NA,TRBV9,CASSTRTGLSTDTQYF,TGTGCCAGCAGCACTCGGACAGGGTTGAGCACAGATACGCAGTATTTT
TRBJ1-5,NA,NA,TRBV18,CASSPGEANQPQHF,TGTGCCAGCTCACCTGGGGAGGCAAATCAGCCCCAGCATTTT
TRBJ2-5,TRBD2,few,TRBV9,CASSPSGRETQYF,TGTGCCAGCAGCCCTAGCGGGAGGGAGACCCAGTACTTC
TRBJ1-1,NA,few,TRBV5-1,CASSPGGGYTEAFF,TGCGCCAGCAGCCCGGGCGGGGGGTACACTGAAGCTTTCTTT
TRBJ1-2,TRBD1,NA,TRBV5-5,CASSLVLAGGASNYGYTF,TGTGCCAGCAGCTTGGTCTTGGCAGGGGGCGCTTCTAACTATGGCTACACCTTC
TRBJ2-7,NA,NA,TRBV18,CASSPETDEQYF,TGTGCCAGCTCACCCGAGACAGACGAGCAGTACTTC
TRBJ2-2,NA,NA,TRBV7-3,CASSHDRRYTGELFF,TGTGCCAGCAGCCATGACAGGCGATACACCGGGGAGCTGTTTTTT
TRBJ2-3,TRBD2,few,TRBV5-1,CASSRGFLTSSTDTQYF,TGCGCCAGCAGTCGGGGATTCTTGACTAGCAGCACAGATACGCAGTATTTT
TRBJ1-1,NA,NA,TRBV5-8,CASSWGGLNTEAFF,TGTGCCAGCAGCTGGGGGGGGTTGAACACTGAAGCTTTCTTT
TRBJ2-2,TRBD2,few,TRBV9,CASSPGTSSTGELFF,TGTGCCAGCAGCCCCGGGACTAGCTCCACCGGGGAGCTGTTTTTT
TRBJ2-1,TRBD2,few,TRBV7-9,CASSLSGSSYNEQFF,TGTGCCAGCAGCCTTAGCGGGAGCTCCTACAATGAGCAGTTCTTC
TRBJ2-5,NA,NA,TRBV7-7,CASSTGTGKETQYF,TGTGCCAGCAGCACGGGTACAGGGAAAGAGACCCAGTACTTC
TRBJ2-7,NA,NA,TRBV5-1,CASSLAGHEQYF,TGCGCCAGCAGCTTGGCTGGCCACGAGCAGTACTTC